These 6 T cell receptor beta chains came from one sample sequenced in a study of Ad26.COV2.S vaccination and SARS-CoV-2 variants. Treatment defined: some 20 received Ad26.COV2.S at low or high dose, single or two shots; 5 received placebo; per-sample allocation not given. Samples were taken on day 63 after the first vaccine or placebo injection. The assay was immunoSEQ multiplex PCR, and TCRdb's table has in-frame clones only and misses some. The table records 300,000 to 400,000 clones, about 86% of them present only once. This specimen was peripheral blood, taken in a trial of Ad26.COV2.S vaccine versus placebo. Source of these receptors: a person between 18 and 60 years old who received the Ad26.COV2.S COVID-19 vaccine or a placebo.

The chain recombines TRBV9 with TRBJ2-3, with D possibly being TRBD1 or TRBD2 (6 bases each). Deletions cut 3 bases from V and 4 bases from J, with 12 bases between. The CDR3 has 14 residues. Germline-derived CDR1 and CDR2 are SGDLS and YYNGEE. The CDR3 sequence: CASSAEGGSDTQYF. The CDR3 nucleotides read TGTGCCAGCAGCGCGGAGGGGGGATCAGATACGCAGTATTTT. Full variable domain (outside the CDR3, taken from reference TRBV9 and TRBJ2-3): DSGVTQTPKHLITATGQRVTLRCSPRSGDLSVYWYQQSLDQGLQFLIQYYNGEERAKGNILERFSAQQFPDLHSELNLSSLELGDSALYFCASSAEGGSDTQYFGPGTRLTVL.

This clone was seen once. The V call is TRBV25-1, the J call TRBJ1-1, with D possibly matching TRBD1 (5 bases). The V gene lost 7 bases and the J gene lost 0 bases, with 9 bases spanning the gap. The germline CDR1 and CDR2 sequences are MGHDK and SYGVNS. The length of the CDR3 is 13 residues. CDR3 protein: CASIGAMNTEAFF. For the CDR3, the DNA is TGTGCCAGCATCGGGGCGATGAACACTGAAGCTTTCTTT.

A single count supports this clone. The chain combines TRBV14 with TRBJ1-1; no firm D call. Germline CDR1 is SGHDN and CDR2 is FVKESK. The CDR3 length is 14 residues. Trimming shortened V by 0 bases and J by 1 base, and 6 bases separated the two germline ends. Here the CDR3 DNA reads TGTGCCAGCAGCCAAGAACTCCAGAACACTGAAGCTTTCTTT. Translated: CASSQELQNTEAFF.

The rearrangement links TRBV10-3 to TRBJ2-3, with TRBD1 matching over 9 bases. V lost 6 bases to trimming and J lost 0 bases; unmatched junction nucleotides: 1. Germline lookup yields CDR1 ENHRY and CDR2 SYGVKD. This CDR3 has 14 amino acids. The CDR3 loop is CAIRDRGSTDTQYF. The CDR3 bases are TGTGCCATCAGGGACAGGGGAAGCACAGATACGCAGTATTTT.

The CDR3 DNA is TGTGCAAGCGGGGTTGCGGGTGAGCAGTACTTC. Protein: CASGVAGEQYF. The chain uses TRBV28 and TRBJ2-7, with 7 bases matching TRBD2. Per the germline V gene, CDR1 is MDHEN and CDR2 is SYDVKM. CDR3 length equals 11 residues.

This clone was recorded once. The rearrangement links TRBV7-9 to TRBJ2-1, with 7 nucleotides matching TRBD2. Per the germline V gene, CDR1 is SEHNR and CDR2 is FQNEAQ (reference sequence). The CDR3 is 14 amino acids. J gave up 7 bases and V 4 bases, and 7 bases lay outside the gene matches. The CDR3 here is CASSSHAGENEQFF. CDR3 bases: TGTGCCAGCAGCTCCCACGCGGGGGAAAATGAGCAGTTCTTC. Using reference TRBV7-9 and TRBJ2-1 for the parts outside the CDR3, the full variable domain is DTGVSQNPRHKITKRGQNVTFRCDPISEHNRLYWYRQTLGQGPEFLTYFQNEAQLEKSRLLSDRFSAERPKGSFSTLEIQRTEQGDSAMYLCASSSHAGENEQFFGPGTRLTVL.